Shown below are 32 T cell receptor beta chains from a single sample sequenced in a study of T cell responses to AZD1222 COVID-19 vaccine. Profiled with immunoSEQ multiplex PCR; TCRdb holds only in-frame clones, not every one. Of around 120,000 clones in the sample, 90% were seen once. The material was peripheral blood, obtained on day 0 of AZD1222 vaccination. Receptors were obtained from an adult in good health.

This chain joins TRBV28 and TRBJ2-7; the D gene is possibly TRBD2 (6 bases). V lost 6 bases to trimming and J lost 2 bases, with 11 bases between them. CDR1 is MDHEN and CDR2 is SYDVKM in the germline V gene. The CDR3 is made up of 13 amino acids. The CDR3 DNA reads as TGTGCCAGCAGGACTAGTTCACCCTACGAGCAGTACTTC. This gives the protein CASRTSSPYEQYF.

This chain uses TRBV30 with TRBJ2-5, with D possibly matching TRBD2 (5 bases). The V end was cut by 0 bases, the J end by 5 bases, with 10 bases between. Germline CDR1 GTSNPN, CDR2 SVGIG (reference sequence). This CDR3 is built from 13 residues. CDR3 bases: TGTGCCTGGAGTGTTGCGGGTCGGGAGACCCAGTACTTC. Its translation is CAWSVAGRETQYF. Looking up the rest from reference TRBV30 and TRBJ2-5 gives the full variable domain: SQTIHQWPATLVQPVGSPLSLECTVEGTSNPNLYWYRQAAGRGLQLLFYSVGIGQISSEVPQNLSASRPQDRQFILSSKKLLLSDSGFYLCAWSVAGRETQYFGPGTRLLVL.

V and J are TRBV28 and TRBJ1-2; no reliable D call. The ends were cut back, 1 base at V and 4 bases at J, with 13 bases in the middle. The CDR3 is made up of 15 amino acids. Germline lookup yields CDR1 MDHEN and CDR2 SYDVKM. CDR3 nucleotide sequence: TGTGCCAGCAGTTTATTACTGACCCAAAGCTATGGCTACACCTTC. This codes for CASSLLLTQSYGYTF.

The CDR3 sequence is CAWSGRVGPNEKLFF. DNA of the CDR3: TGTGCCTGGAGTGGCAGGGTTGGTCCTAATGAAAAACTGTTTTTT. The chain has TRBV30 and TRBJ1-4, with D tentatively TRBD1 (5 bases). The V and J ends lost 1 base and 3 bases respectively, with 12 bases between them. The CDR3 has 15 residues. Germline V gene sequence: CDR1 GTSNPN, CDR2 SVGIG (reference sequence). Combining the CDR3 with reference TRBV30 and TRBJ1-4 gives the whole variable domain SQTIHQWPATLVQPVGSPLSLECTVEGTSNPNLYWYRQAAGRGLQLLFYSVGIGQISSEVPQNLSASRPQDRQFILSSKKLLLSDSGFYLCAWSGRVGPNEKLFFGSGTQLSVL.

The V gene is TRBV27, the J gene TRBJ1-5; 9 nucleotides align to TRBD1. With V trimmed by 3 bases and J by 5 bases, 5 bases remained unmatched. The CDR3 has 15 residues. Germline CDR1 and CDR2: MNHEY and SMNVEV (reference sequence). CDR3 loop: CASSLGTGRYQPQHF. CDR3 sequence (DNA): TGTGCCAGCAGTTTGGGGACAGGGAGGTATCAGCCCCAGCATTTT.

The rearrangement links TRBV6-5 to TRBJ2-7, with 7 bases lining up with TRBD1. Germline V lookup: CDR1 MNHEY, CDR2 SVGAGI. V lost 4 bases to trimming and J lost 2 bases; unmatched junction nucleotides: 2. The CDR3 totals 13 residues. The CDR3 loop is CASSLGQTYEQYF. DNA for the CDR3: TGTGCCAGCAGTTTGGGACAGACCTACGAGCAGTACTTC.

The V gene is TRBV5-5, the J gene TRBJ2-2, with a weak D call TRBD1 (6 bases). Germline CDR1 SGHKS, CDR2 YYEKEE (reference sequence). The CDR3 extends over 15 amino acids. Between the trimmed V and J ends, which lost 3 bases and 3 bases, there was a span of 12 bases. DNA of the CDR3: TGTGCCAGCAGCTCCGCGACAGGACACACCGGGGAGCTGTTTTTT. It encodes CASSSATGHTGELFF.

On this clone itself: Compared with germline, one end of the junction differs, possibly owing to a read error. V gene TRBV6-1 combines with J gene TRBJ2-1; D gene ambiguous. The CDR3 spans 12 residues. CDR1 and CDR2 from the germline V gene are MNHNS and SASEGT. Here the CDR3 reads CASSEWVPPGLF. The CDR3 coding sequence is TGTGCCAGCAGTGAATGGGTCCCGCCGGGCCTCTTC.

CDR3 protein: CASSIRRGNNEQFF. The CDR3 nucleotides are TGTGCCAGTAGTATCCGACGTGGGAACAATGAGCAGTTCTTC. The V call is TRBV19, the J call TRBJ2-1; D gene uncertain. The V gene's germline CDR1 is LNHDA and CDR2 SQIVND (reference sequence). This CDR3 region has 14 residues. The V gene lost 3 bases and the J gene lost 5 bases, with 11 bases spanning the gap.

For the CDR3, the DNA is TGTGCCAGCTCACCGGGACCGGCGGAGCAGTACTTC. Its protein is CASSPGPAEQYF. V gene TRBV18 combines with J gene TRBJ2-7, with D tentatively TRBD1 or TRBD2 (5 bases each). Looked up from germline, CDR1 is KGHSH and CDR2 is LQKENI. V lost 3 bases and J lost 7, with 10 bases in between. This CDR3 has 12 residues.

This clone was seen only once. The J gene is TRBJ1-1, the V gene TRBV7-2, with D perhaps TRBD1 (6 bases). The V and J ends lost 5 bases and 1 base respectively, with 14 bases between them. Germline CDR1 SGHTA, CDR2 FQGNSA. This CDR3 spans 15 amino acids. CDR3 sequence reads: CASSTSGAPNTEAFF. For the CDR3, the DNA is TGTGCCAGCAGCACCTCAGGGGCCCCGAACACTGAAGCTTTCTTT.

This chain connects TRBV28 to TRBJ1-4; a weak D match, TRBD1 (5 bases). V lost 4 bases, J lost 7 bases, and 13 bases lay in between. CDR3 size: 14 residues. The germline gives CDR1 MDHEN, CDR2 SYDVKM. The CDR3 spells CASSSGTVREKLFF. CDR3 sequence (DNA): TGTGCCAGCAGTTCCGGGACGGTCCGTGAAAAACTGTTTTTT.

V is TRBV9 and J is TRBJ1-3; a possible D gene is TRBD1 (5 bases). Trimming took off 0 bases at V and 4 bases at J, with 11 bases between the two ends. There are 15 residues in the CDR3. CDR1 is SGDLS and CDR2 is YYNGEE in the germline V gene. CDR3 coding DNA: TGTGCCAGCAGCGTAGCGGAGGGGCAAGGAAACACCATATATTTT. This translates into CASSVAEGQGNTIYF.

J is TRBJ2-1 and V is TRBV24-1; D might be TRBD2 (5 bases). Trimming removed 9 bases from V and 0 bases from J, with 8 bases in between. Germline assignment: CDR1 KGHDR and CDR2 SFDVKD. The CDR3 sequence is 13 residues long. This chain's CDR3 is CATGGSSYNEQFF. For the CDR3, the DNA is TGTGCCACCGGAGGAAGCTCCTACAATGAGCAGTTCTTC.

The J gene is TRBJ1-5, the V gene TRBV9; D gene unclear. This CDR3 has 15 amino acids. V dropped 2 bases and J dropped 3 bases, with 12 bases sitting between them. CDR1 SGDLS and CDR2 YYNGEE come from the germline V gene. CDR3: CASSVDPIPNQPQHF. Here the CDR3 DNA reads TGTGCCAGCAGCGTTGACCCGATCCCCAATCAGCCCCAGCATTTT.

This clone appeared a few times. This chain links TRBV6-5 with TRBJ2-7; either TRBD1 or TRBD2 may supply D (7 bases each). Germline V gene data show CDR1 as MNHEY and CDR2 as SVGAGI. V lost 2 bases and J lost 0, with 11 bases in between. The CDR3 is 15 amino acids. The CDR3, as DNA: TGTGCCAGCAGTTACCAGGGGGGGAGCTCCTACGAGCAGTACTTC. It translates to CASSYQGGSSYEQYF.

This chain uses TRBV7-9 with TRBJ1-1, with D unresolved. CDR1 SEHNR and CDR2 FQNEAQ come from the germline V gene (reference sequence). The CDR3 runs 17 residues. The V end was cut by 1 base, the J end by 4 bases, with 19 bases between. The CDR3 region has the DNA TGTGCCAGCAGCTTAGGGGCCGGGTCTGCGGGCGGCACTGAAGCTTTCTTT. The encoded protein is CASSLGAGSAGGTEAFF.

CDR3: CASSLVAGTQETQYF. The CDR3 DNA is TGTGCCAGCAGCTTGGTAGCGGGAACTCAAGAGACCCAGTACTTC. The chain uses TRBV7-3 and TRBJ2-5, with 8 nucleotides matching TRBD2. V lost 3 bases and J lost 2; bases outside the gene matches: 5. The CDR3 is 15 amino acids. Per the germline V gene, CDR1 is SGHTA and CDR2 is FQGTGA.

The chain links TRBV28 to TRBJ1-3; D might be TRBD1 (6 bases). Trimming took off 1 base at V and 4 bases at J, with 11 bases between the two ends. Germline V gene sequence: CDR1 MDHEN, CDR2 SYDVKM. This CDR3 is 15 amino acids long. The CDR3 reads CASSLSGAQGNTIYF. CDR3 nucleotide sequence: TGTGCCAGCAGTTTATCGGGGGCCCAGGGAAACACCATATATTTT.

This chain joins TRBV4-1 and TRBJ1-6, with a possible D match to TRBD1 (5 bases). V lost 0 bases to trimming and J lost 0 bases, with 9 bases between them. Germline CDR1 is MGHRA and CDR2 is YSYEKL. This CDR3 is built from 17 residues. The CDR3 spells CASSQDIQGSYNSPLHF. In DNA form, the CDR3 reads TGCGCCAGCAGCCAAGATATTCAGGGCTCCTATAATTCACCCCTCCACTTT.

The chain joins TRBV28 to TRBJ1-6; D unresolved. Between the trimmed V and J ends, which lost 5 bases and 3 bases, there was a span of 11 bases. The CDR3 runs to 15 residues. The germline CDR1 and CDR2 sequences are MDHEN and SYDVKM. The CDR3 sequence is CASSRPPGYNSPLHF. The CDR3 DNA sequence: TGTGCCAGCAGTAGACCGCCAGGCTATAATTCACCCCTCCACTTT.

The sample holds one count of this clone. The rearrangement links TRBV5-1 to TRBJ2-5; D unclear. Looked up from germline, CDR1 is SGHRS and CDR2 is YFSETQ. CDR3 length equals 12 residues. The V end was cut by 3 bases, the J end by 5 bases, with 8 bases between. CDR3 DNA: TGCGCCAGCAGCTCCGAAGTGGAGACCCAGTACTTC. Amino acids: CASSSEVETQYF.

This chain connects TRBV7-9 to TRBJ2-5; 8 bases line up with TRBD1. V lost 5 bases, J lost 4 bases, and 12 bases stayed unmatched. The germline V gene encodes CDR1 SEHNR and CDR2 FQNEAQ (reference sequence). The CDR3 length is 16 residues. Here the CDR3 reads CASSRFLGQGRETQYF. The CDR3 region has the DNA TGTGCCAGCAGCCGATTTTTAGGACAGGGTCGAGAGACCCAGTACTTC.

V is TRBV4-1 and J is TRBJ2-7, with D maybe TRBD1 (5 bases). This CDR3 contains 14 residues. V lost 2 bases and J 5 bases, leaving 13 bases between the germline ends. Germline CDR1 MGHRA, CDR2 YSYEKL. CDR3 DNA sequence: TGCGCCAGCAGCCAATTGGACACCGTACACGAGCAGTACTTC. Translating gives CASSQLDTVHEQYF.

CDR3 region: CASSSEGTDTQYF. DNA for the CDR3: TGCGCCAGCAGCTCCGAAGGCACAGATACGCAGTATTTT. V is TRBV5-1 and J is TRBJ2-3, with D uncertain. V was trimmed by 3 bases and J by 1 base, leaving 6 bases between them. Germline CDR1 SGHRS, CDR2 YFSETQ. CDR3 length: 13 residues.

The chain carries TRBV9 and TRBJ2-7; perhaps TRBD1 as D (5 bases). With 3 bases removed from V and 3 bases from J, the gap between germline ends came to 16 bases. CDR1 and CDR2 from the germline V gene are SGDLS and YYNGEE. CDR3 length: 15 residues. The CDR3 sequence: CASSGAPGNSYEQYF. CDR3 nucleotides: TGTGCCAGCAGCGGGGCCCCAGGGAATAGCTACGAGCAGTACTTC. The full variable domain, with the rest looked up from reference TRBV9 and TRBJ2-7, is DSGVTQTPKHLITATGQRVTLRCSPRSGDLSVYWYQQSLDQGLQFLIQYYNGEERAKGNILERFSAQQFPDLHSELNLSSLELGDSALYFCASSGAPGNSYEQYFGPGTRLTVT.

CDR3 in amino acids: CASSQELQGSAFF. CDR3 DNA: TGTGCCAGCAGCCAAGAATTACAGGGGTCCGCTTTCTTT. The V and J genes are TRBV14 and TRBJ1-1; 7 bases map to TRBD1. This CDR3 region has 13 residues. With V trimmed by 0 bases and J by 11 bases, 6 bases remained unmatched. Germline values: CDR1 SGHDN, CDR2 FVKESK.

The V gene is TRBV7-8, the J gene TRBJ1-1, with 7 nucleotides matching TRBD1. Looked up from germline, CDR1 is SGHVS and CDR2 is FQNEAQ. J was trimmed by 8 bases and V by 5 bases; bases with no gene match: 8. The CDR3 spans 13 residues. The CDR3 DNA follows: TGTGCCAGCAGCCGATCCAGGACAGGAGAAGCTTTCTTT. Translated: CASSRSRTGEAFF.

The V gene is TRBV5-1, the J gene TRBJ2-7; D may be TRBD1 or TRBD2 (6 bases each). The CDR3 length is 14 residues. Germline V gene sequence: CDR1 SGHRS, CDR2 YFSETQ. V dropped 2 bases and J dropped 6 bases, with 15 bases sitting between them. Here the CDR3 reads CASSFGGGLSEQYF. The DNA for the CDR3 is TGCGCCAGCAGCTTTGGAGGGGGTCTCTCCGAGCAGTACTTC. The full variable domain, with the rest looked up from reference TRBV5-1 and TRBJ2-7, is KAGVTQTPRYLIKTRGQQVTLSCSPISGHRSVSWYQQTPGQGLQFLFEYFSETQRNKGNFPGRFSGRQFSNSRSEMNVSTLELGDSALYLCASSFGGGLSEQYFGPGTRLTVT.

This clone was detected only once. The chain links TRBV2 to TRBJ2-3; the D gene is possibly TRBD2 (5 bases). The CDR3 covers 14 residues. V was clipped by 5 bases and J by 3 bases, with 12 bases between them. Germline-derived CDR1 and CDR2 are SNHLY and FYNNEI. CDR3 residues: CASSPRTGTDTQYF. CDR3 nucleotide sequence: TGTGCCAGCAGTCCTCGGACTGGGACAGATACGCAGTATTTT.

The V call is TRBV7-2, the J call TRBJ1-2; no firm D call. V was pared by 2 bases and J by 0 bases, with 13 bases between. This CDR3 has 16 residues. Germline V gene sequence: CDR1 SGHTA, CDR2 FQGNSA. The CDR3 coding sequence is TGTGCCAGCAGCTTAAACTCGATGCAAGCTAACTATGGCTACACCTTC. Protein sequence: CASSLNSMQANYGYTF.

This clone has just a few counts. This chain uses TRBV29-1 with TRBJ1-1, with D tentatively TRBD1 (6 bases). Germline V lookup: CDR1 SQVTM, CDR2 ANQGSEA. The CDR3 is made up of 13 amino acids. The V end lost 6 bases, the J end lost 1 base, and 12 bases lay between the germline ends. The CDR3 loop is CSVGEQGNTEAFF. The CDR3 nucleotides read TGCAGCGTGGGGGAACAGGGGAACACTGAAGCTTTCTTT. Variable domain in full (rest from reference TRBV29-1 and TRBJ1-1): SAVISQKPSRDICQRGTSLTIQCQVDSQVTMMFWYRQQPGQSLTLIATANQGSEATYESGFVIDKFPISRPNLTFSTLTVSNMSPEDSSIYLCSVGEQGNTEAFFGQGTRLTVV.